This T cell receptor (beta chain) appears in the sequencing data of a study of OX40 agonist ivuxolimab in advanced cancers. Study background: Hepatocellular carcinoma, melanoma, renal cell or head and neck cancer affected the dose-escalation patients. Study-level findings and limits: CD8+ T cells were the subset that, on average, had more expanded clones than CD4+.

There are 15 residues in the CDR3. V shed 7 bases and J 5 bases; nucleotides not matched to a gene: 10. Per the germline V gene, CDR1 is MDHEN and CDR2 is SYDVKM. TCRdb's copy holds only in-frame clones and misses some; the assay was immunoSEQ multiplex PCR. Of tens of thousands of clones in the sample, about 90% were seen once. A remark on this clone: Its antigen is unidentified.

The chain has TRBV28 and TRBJ1-4; 7 nucleotides align to TRBD1. The origin of this receptor is an adult with an advanced solid tumor such as melanoma, head and neck, liver or kidney cancer. Here the sequenced sample was CD4+ or CD8+ T cells sorted from blood, taken in a trial of the OX40 agonist ivuxolimab. CDR3 amino acids: CASTLEGQINEKLFF. In DNA, the CDR3 is TGTGCCAGCACCCTAGAGGGACAGATAAATGAAAAACTGTTTTTT.